This T cell receptor (beta chain) was sequenced in a study of blood T cells in healthy people across ages. This clonotype was found once. This CDR3 has 14 residues. The germline V gene has CDR1 LGHDT and CDR2 YNNKEL (reference sequence). Trimming left V 0 bases short and J 7 bases short, with 7 bases between. Alongside a J-beta primer mix, a sample-barcoded 5' primer served in a second PCR lasting about 7 to 12 cycles. TCRdb re-called the 5' RACE reads with MiXCR, one entry per CDR3 protein. The profile covers roughly 1.4 million distinct CDR3 sequences, with approximately 59% appearing a single time and 5% to 7% taken by the ten largest.

The chain has TRBV3-1 and TRBJ1-6; D is unclear. Sequencing was carried out using blood. The sequence derives from a man aged 18 to 35 in good health. The CDR3 region is CASSQDAGNSPLHF. CDR3 sequence (DNA): TGTGCCAGCAGCCAAGATGCCGGAAATTCACCCCTCCACTTT.